These T cell receptor beta chains were read from a single sample in a study of monozygotic twins with inflammatory bowel disease. Following a re-call of the 5' RACE reads, TCRdb has one entry per CDR3 protein and lacks DNA. Its clone listing holds more than 300,000 distinct CDR3 sequences. The sample comprised blood. The receptors derive from a human donor with ulcerative colitis or Crohn's disease, or a healthy co-twin of an affected twin (not recorded which). CDR3s include the opening cysteine and the closing phenylalanine or tryptophan. Fields, in order: J gene, V gene, CDR3 protein.

J gene: TRBJ2-7
V gene: TRBV5-1
CDR3 protein: CASSLVEYPARGTFYEQYF

J gene: TRBJ1-6
V gene: TRBV5-4
CDR3 protein: CASSLVGESSYNSPLHF

J gene: TRBJ1-4
V gene: TRBV11-2
CDR3 protein: CASSLISSNEKLFF

J gene: TRBJ1-5
V gene: TRBV15
CDR3 protein: CATTTESGGDQPQHF

J gene: TRBJ2-3
V gene: TRBV30
CDR3 protein: CAWSLDRSTDTQYF

J gene: TRBJ2-2
V gene: TRBV4-2
CDR3 protein: CASSQDEGSSGELFF

J gene: TRBJ1-1
V gene: TRBV7-9
CDR3 protein: CASSLGQGGPEAFF

J gene: TRBJ1-5
V gene: TRBV29-1
CDR3 protein: CSVRTGDNQPQHF

J gene: TRBJ2-3
V gene: TRBV7-9
CDR3 protein: CASSSGTGLTDTQYF

J gene: TRBJ1-6
V gene: TRBV18
CDR3 protein: CASSTTSGSDSPLHF

J gene: TRBJ2-7
V gene: TRBV4-2
CDR3 protein: CASSQEPAASYEQYF

J gene: TRBJ2-1
V gene: TRBV4-3
CDR3 protein: CASSQDGPYNEQFF

J gene: TRBJ2-7
V gene: TRBV10-3
CDR3 protein: CATGGQSYEQYF

J gene: TRBJ1-1
V gene: TRBV11-1
CDR3 protein: CASSLDRLYLRLNTEAFF

J gene: TRBJ2-7
V gene: TRBV11-2
CDR3 protein: CASSLVFGGVYEQYF

J gene: TRBJ2-7
V gene: TRBV12-3/TRBV12-4
CDR3 protein: CASSSGGVQYF

J gene: TRBJ2-2
V gene: TRBV12-3/TRBV12-4
CDR3 protein: CASSFRTDTGELFF

J gene: TRBJ2-3
V gene: TRBV12-3/TRBV12-4
CDR3 protein: CASVTMGAQGDTQYF

J gene: TRBJ2-7
V gene: TRBV27
CDR3 protein: CASSPGLRAYEQYF

J gene: TRBJ2-2
V gene: TRBV4-3
CDR3 protein: CASSQVPGGTGELFF

J gene: TRBJ2-3
V gene: TRBV25-1
CDR3 protein: CASNGDTFSTDTQYF

J gene: TRBJ2-3
V gene: TRBV15
CDR3 protein: CATSAAASDSTDTQYF

J gene: TRBJ2-5
V gene: TRBV20-1
CDR3 protein: CSARDLGGFETQYF

J gene: TRBJ2-5
V gene: TRBV15
CDR3 protein: CATSRDRGAQETQYF

J gene: TRBJ1-5
V gene: TRBV20-1
CDR3 protein: CSANTGVQGNQPQHF

J gene: TRBJ2-7
V gene: TRBV4-3
CDR3 protein: CASSQALGAGLREQYF

J gene: TRBJ2-5
V gene: TRBV10-3
CDR3 protein: CAITRTPQETQYF

J gene: TRBJ1-2
V gene: TRBV29-1
CDR3 protein: CSVVPGANVGYGYTF

J gene: TRBJ1-2
V gene: TRBV5-6
CDR3 protein: CASSLVGAPSYGYTF

J gene: TRBJ2-7
V gene: TRBV18
CDR3 protein: CASSPPSRSYEQYF

J gene: TRBJ2-7
V gene: TRBV5-1
CDR3 protein: CATPGDNPPKCEQYF

J gene: TRBJ2-3
V gene: TRBV10-3
CDR3 protein: CAISESAGGTDTQYF

J gene: TRBJ1-1
V gene: TRBV7-2
CDR3 protein: CASSRLRGVATEAFF

J gene: TRBJ2-2
V gene: TRBV9
CDR3 protein: CASSVVVTGELFF

J gene: TRBJ2-3
V gene: TRBV20-1
CDR3 protein: CSARNSADTQYF

J gene: TRBJ1-4
V gene: TRBV19
CDR3 protein: CASTVGESGRGTNEKLFF

J gene: TRBJ1-6
V gene: TRBV7-9
CDR3 protein: CASSPRGSLDSPLHF

J gene: TRBJ2-7
V gene: TRBV7-3
CDR3 protein: CASSPTSNYEQYF

J gene: TRBJ2-2
V gene: TRBV5-1
CDR3 protein: CASRELELSTGELFF

J gene: TRBJ2-7
V gene: TRBV5-1
CDR3 protein: CASSLSQGSHEQYF

J gene: TRBJ2-1
V gene: TRBV12-3/TRBV12-4
CDR3 protein: CASSLEVAGGPYNEQFF

J gene: TRBJ2-3
V gene: TRBV24-1
CDR3 protein: CATSDYSDTQYF

J gene: TRBJ2-7
V gene: TRBV10-3
CDR3 protein: CAISDGLYEQYF

J gene: TRBJ2-1
V gene: TRBV19
CDR3 protein: CASSIRSRLAGNNEQFF

J gene: TRBJ2-7
V gene: TRBV5-1
CDR3 protein: CASSLGAGLTYEQYF

J gene: TRBJ2-7
V gene: TRBV7-2
CDR3 protein: CASSLVVNYEQYF

J gene: TRBJ2-1
V gene: TRBV7-9
CDR3 protein: CVSGESSYNEQFF

J gene: TRBJ2-1
V gene: TRBV5-1
CDR3 protein: CASSVPTSGGANEQFF

J gene: TRBJ2-7
V gene: TRBV20-1
CDR3 protein: CSARDFGSYEQYF

J gene: TRBJ2-2
V gene: TRBV5-1
CDR3 protein: CASSLSGVSGELFF

J gene: TRBJ2-7
V gene: TRBV7-6
CDR3 protein: CASSSHPALDEQYF

J gene: TRBJ2-2
V gene: TRBV19
CDR3 protein: CASLKGDRANTGELFF

J gene: TRBJ1-5
V gene: TRBV30
CDR3 protein: CAWSRADNQPQHF

J gene: TRBJ2-7
V gene: TRBV4-3
CDR3 protein: CASSQDNAQGLWF

J gene: TRBJ2-1
V gene: TRBV27
CDR3 protein: CASSSWVRGAVNEQFF

J gene: TRBJ1-1
V gene: TRBV4-2
CDR3 protein: CASSQVGGTGRGEAFF

J gene: TRBJ1-2
V gene: TRBV5-1
CDR3 protein: CASSQNPGARYGYTF

J gene: TRBJ1-2
V gene: TRBV3-1
CDR3 protein: CASSLRDYGYTF